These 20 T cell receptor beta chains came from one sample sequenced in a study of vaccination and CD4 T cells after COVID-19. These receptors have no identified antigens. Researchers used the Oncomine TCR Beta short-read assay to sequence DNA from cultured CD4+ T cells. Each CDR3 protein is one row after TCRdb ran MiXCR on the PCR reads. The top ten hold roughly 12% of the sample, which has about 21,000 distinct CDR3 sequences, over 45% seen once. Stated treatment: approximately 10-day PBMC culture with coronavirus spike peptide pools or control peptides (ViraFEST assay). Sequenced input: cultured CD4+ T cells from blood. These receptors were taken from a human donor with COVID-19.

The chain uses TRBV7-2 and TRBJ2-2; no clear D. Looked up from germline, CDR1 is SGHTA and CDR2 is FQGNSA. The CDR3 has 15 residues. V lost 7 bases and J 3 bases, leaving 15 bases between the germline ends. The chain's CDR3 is CASNPEMWDTGELFF. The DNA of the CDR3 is TGTGCCAGCAACCCAGAGATGTGGGACACCGGGGAGCTGTTTTTT.

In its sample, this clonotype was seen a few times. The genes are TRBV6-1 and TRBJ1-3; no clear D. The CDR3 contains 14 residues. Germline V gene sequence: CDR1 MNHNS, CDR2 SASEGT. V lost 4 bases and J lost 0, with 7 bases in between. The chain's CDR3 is CASSAIISGNTIYF. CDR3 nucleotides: TGTGCCAGCAGTGCGATAATCTCTGGAAACACCATATATTTT.

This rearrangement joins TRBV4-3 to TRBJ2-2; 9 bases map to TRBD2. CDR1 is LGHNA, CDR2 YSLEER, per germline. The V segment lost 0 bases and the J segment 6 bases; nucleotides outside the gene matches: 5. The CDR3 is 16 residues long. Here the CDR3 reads CASSQDNSGGSGELFF. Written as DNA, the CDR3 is TGCGCCAGCAGCCAAGATAATAGCGGGGGTTCCGGGGAGCTGTTTTTT.

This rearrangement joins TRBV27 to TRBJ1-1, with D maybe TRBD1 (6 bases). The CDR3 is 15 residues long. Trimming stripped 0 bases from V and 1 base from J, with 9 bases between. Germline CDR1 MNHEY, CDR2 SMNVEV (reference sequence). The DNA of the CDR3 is TGTGCCAGCAGTTTATCGGGACACCGGAACACTGAAGCTTTCTTT. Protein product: CASSLSGHRNTEAFF.

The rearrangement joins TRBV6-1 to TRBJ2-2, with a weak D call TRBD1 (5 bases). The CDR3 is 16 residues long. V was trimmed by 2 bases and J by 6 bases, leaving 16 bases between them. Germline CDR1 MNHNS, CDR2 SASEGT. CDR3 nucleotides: TGTGCCAGCAGTGAAAGCGCGCGGCTAGGGGCCGGGGAGCTGTTTTTT. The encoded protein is CASSESARLGAGELFF.

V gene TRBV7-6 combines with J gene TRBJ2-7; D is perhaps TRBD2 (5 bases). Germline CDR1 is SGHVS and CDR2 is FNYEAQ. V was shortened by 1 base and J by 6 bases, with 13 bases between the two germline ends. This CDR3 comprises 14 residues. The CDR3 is CASSLDRGLAEQYF. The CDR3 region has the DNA TGTGCCAGCAGCTTAGATCGGGGTTTGGCCGAGCAGTACTTC.

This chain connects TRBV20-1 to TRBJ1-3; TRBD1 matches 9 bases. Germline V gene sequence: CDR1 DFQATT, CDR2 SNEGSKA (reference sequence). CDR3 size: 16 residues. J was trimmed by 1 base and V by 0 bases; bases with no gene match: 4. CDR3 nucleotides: TGCAGTGCTAGAGACCCCGGGACAGGGTCTGGAAACACCATATATTTT. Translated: CSARDPGTGSGNTIYF.

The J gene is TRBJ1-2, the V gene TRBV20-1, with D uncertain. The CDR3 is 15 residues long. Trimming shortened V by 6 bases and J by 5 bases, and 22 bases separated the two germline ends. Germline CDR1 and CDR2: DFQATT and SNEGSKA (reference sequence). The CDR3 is CSAPPLAGGPYGYTF. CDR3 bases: TGCAGTGCCCCCCCTCTGGCCGGTGGGCCATATGGCTACACCTTC.

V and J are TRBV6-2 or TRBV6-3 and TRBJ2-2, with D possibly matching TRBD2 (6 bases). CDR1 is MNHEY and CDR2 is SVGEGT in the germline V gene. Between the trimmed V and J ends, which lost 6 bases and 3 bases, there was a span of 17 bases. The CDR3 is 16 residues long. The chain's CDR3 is CASSRFSGVDTGELFF. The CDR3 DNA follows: TGTGCCAGCAGCAGGTTTTCGGGGGTGGACACCGGGGAGCTGTTTTTT.

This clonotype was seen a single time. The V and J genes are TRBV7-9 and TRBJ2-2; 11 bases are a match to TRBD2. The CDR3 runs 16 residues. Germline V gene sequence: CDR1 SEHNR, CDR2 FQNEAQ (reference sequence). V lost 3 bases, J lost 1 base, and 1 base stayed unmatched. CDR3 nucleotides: TGTGCCAGCAGCTTTGGACTAGCGGGGAACACCGGGGAGCTGTTTTTT. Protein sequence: CASSFGLAGNTGELFF.

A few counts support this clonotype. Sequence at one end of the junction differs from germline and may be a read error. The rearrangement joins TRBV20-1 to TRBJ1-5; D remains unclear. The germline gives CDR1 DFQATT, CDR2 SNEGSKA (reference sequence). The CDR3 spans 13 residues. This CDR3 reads CSARGQERSPQHF. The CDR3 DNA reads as TGCAGTGCAAGAGGGCAGGAGAGGTCGCCCCAGCATTTT.

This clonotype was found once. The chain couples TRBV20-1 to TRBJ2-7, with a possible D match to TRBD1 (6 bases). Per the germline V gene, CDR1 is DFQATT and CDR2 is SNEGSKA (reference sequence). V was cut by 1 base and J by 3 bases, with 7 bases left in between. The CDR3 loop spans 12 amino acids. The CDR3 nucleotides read TGCAGTGCTAGAGGACAGGACTACGAGCAGTACTTC. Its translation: CSARGQDYEQYF.

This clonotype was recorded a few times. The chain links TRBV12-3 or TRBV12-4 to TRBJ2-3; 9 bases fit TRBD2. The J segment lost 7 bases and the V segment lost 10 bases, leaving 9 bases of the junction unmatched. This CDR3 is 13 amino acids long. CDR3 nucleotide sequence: TGTGCCACCTCTAGCGGGGTAACGCATACGCAGTATTTT. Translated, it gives CATSSGVTHTQYF.

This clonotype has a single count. As DNA, the CDR3 is TGTGCCATCACGCCCAAGGGACTAGACACAGATACGCAGTATTTT. Protein product: CAITPKGLDTDTQYF. This sequence joins TRBV12-3 or TRBV12-4 and TRBJ2-3; TRBD2 matches at 8 bases. CDR3 length: 15 residues. Trimming at V came to 10 bases and at J to 2 bases, leaving 11 bases not matched to a gene.

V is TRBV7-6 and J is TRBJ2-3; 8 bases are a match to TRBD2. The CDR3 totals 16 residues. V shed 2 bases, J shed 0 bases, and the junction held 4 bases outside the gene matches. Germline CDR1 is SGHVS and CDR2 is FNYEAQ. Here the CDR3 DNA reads TGTGCCAGCAGCTTAATTAGCGGGGCTAGCACAGATACGCAGTATTTT. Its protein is CASSLISGASTDTQYF.

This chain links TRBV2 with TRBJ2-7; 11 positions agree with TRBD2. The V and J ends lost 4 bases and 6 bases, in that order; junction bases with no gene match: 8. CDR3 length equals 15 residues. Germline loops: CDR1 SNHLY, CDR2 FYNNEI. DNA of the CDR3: TGTGCCAGCAGTGGGGCTAGCGGGGGGATCGGCGAGCAGTACTTC. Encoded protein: CASSGASGGIGEQYF.

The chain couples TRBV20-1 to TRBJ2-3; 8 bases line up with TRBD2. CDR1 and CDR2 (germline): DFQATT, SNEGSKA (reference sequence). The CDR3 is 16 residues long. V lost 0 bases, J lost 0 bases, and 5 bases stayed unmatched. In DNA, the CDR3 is TGCAGTGCTAGAGATCCGCGCGGGGGGAGCACAGATACGCAGTATTTT. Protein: CSARDPRGGSTDTQYF.

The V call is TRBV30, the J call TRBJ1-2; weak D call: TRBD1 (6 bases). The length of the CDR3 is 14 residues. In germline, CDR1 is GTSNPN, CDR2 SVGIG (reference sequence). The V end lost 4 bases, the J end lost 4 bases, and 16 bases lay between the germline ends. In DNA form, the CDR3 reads TGTGCCTGGACCAGGTCAGGGGTGAGCTATGGCTACACCTTC. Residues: CAWTRSGVSYGYTF.

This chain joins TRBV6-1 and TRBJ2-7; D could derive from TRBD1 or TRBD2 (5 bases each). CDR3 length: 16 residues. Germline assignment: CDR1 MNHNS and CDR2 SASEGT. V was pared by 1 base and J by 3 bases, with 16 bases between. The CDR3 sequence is CASSEVGDGSRYEQYF. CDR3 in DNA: TGTGCCAGCAGTGAAGTGGGGGACGGATCCCGCTACGAGCAGTACTTC.

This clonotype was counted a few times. The CDR3 here is CASSLWATTFKAFF. The CDR3 DNA reads TGTGCCAGCAGCTTATGGGCCACCACCTTTAAAGCTTTCTTT. The chain carries TRBV7-2 and TRBJ1-1, with unresolved D. This CDR3 is 14 amino acids long. Germline V gene lookup returns CDR1 SGHTA and CDR2 FQGNSA. V was pared by 2 bases and J by 9 bases, with 16 bases between.